This T cell receptor beta chain derives from a study of blood T cell repertoires in COVID-19. In the original processing: Reference gene primer amplification yielded estimated nucleated cell counts. Assay: immunoSEQ multiplex PCR; the TCRdb copy retains only in-frame clones and omits some. V and J calls and clone size follow that table, whereas D and trimming were derived from the DNA. The sample records 95,000 to 100,000 clones, about 81% being singletons. In its sample, this clone was seen once. Sample: peripheral blood. This TCR was sampled from a woman aged 55-75 years with acute or convalescent COVID-19.

CDR3 in amino acids: CSASPRGQPQHF. CDR3 DNA: TGCAGTGCTAGTCCTAGGGGCCAGCCCCAGCATTTT. This sequence joins TRBV20-1 and TRBJ1-5, with D tentatively TRBD1 (5 bases). Germline loops: CDR1 DFQATT, CDR2 SNEGSKA (reference sequence). With 3 bases removed from V and 7 bases from J, the gap between germline ends came to 10 bases. The CDR3 covers 12 residues.